This TCR beta chain was sequenced during a study of blood T cell repertoires in COVID-19. This table comes from immunoSEQ multiplex PCR, and its TCRdb copy is limited to in-frame clones, with some not included. The sample has 200,000 to 250,000 clones, about 90% seen once. The length of the CDR3 is 18 residues. Germline assignment: CDR1 SEHNR and CDR2 FQNEAQ (reference sequence). Trimming took 5 bases from V and 1 from J; bases not matched to a gene: 16. The TCR originated in a man aged 30 to 45 who had been exposed to COVID-19. The sequenced sample was PBMCs or T cells enriched from blood (not recorded which). The chain uses TRBV7-9 and TRBJ1-1, with 7 bases identical to TRBD1. CDR3 loop: CASSKTRTGPLPNTEAFF. DNA for the CDR3: TGTGCCAGCAGCAAGACCCGGACAGGCCCATTACCGAACACTGAAGCTTTCTTT.